A selection of T cell receptor beta chains follows, all from one sample in a study of response to subunit inactivated influenza vaccine. Via MiXCR, TCRdb re-called the RT-PCR reads, giving one row per CDR3 protein. The table includes about 500,000 distinct CDR3 sequences, 16% detected once. The specimen comprised CD4+ T cells sorted from PBMCs, sampled 23 months after vaccination. These receptors were taken from a man aged 50 to 69 who received an inactivated influenza vaccine. Each CDR3 is given with its conserved first and last residue. Each record gives: J gene, V gene, clone size, D gene, CDR3 DNA, CDR3 protein. D genes are given only for firm matches. Size is stated for part of the rows, as once, few or many counts, or as a class when the clone is expanded.

J gene: TRBJ2-3
V gene: TRBV7-9
clone size: NA
D gene: NA
CDR3 DNA: TGTGCCAGCAGCCCAGGACAGCAGAACACAGATACGCAGTATTTT
CDR3 protein: CASSPGQQNTDTQYF

J gene: TRBJ1-1
V gene: TRBV20-1
clone size: NA
D gene: TRBD1
CDR3 DNA: TGCAGTGCTCACAGGGGCTTGAACACTGAAGCTTTCTTT
CDR3 protein: CSAHRGLNTEAFF

J gene: TRBJ2-1
V gene: TRBV20-1
clone size: many
D gene: TRBD2
CDR3 DNA: TGCAGTGCGAGGATAGCGGGGGGGTACAATGAGCAGTTCTTC
CDR3 protein: CSARIAGGYNEQFF

J gene: TRBJ1-6
V gene: TRBV9
clone size: few
D gene: TRBD1
CDR3 DNA: TGTGCCAGCAGCGTAGATGGACAGGGGAATTCACCCCTCCACTTT
CDR3 protein: CASSVDGQGNSPLHF

J gene: TRBJ1-6
V gene: TRBV4-1
clone size: many
D gene: NA
CDR3 DNA: TGCGCCAGCAGCCAGGAACGGGGAGAATTTAATTCACCCCTCCACTTT
CDR3 protein: CASSQERGEFNSPLHF

J gene: TRBJ2-7
V gene: TRBV6-1
clone size: few
D gene: TRBD1
CDR3 DNA: TGTGCCAGCAGTGATGGCGGGACAGGGACCTACGAGCAGTACTTC
CDR3 protein: CASSDGGTGTYEQYF

J gene: TRBJ2-3
V gene: TRBV6-5
clone size: NA
D gene: NA
CDR3 DNA: TGTGCCAGCAGTTACTTTGGACTGAGCACAGATACGCAGTATTTT
CDR3 protein: CASSYFGLSTDTQYF

J gene: TRBJ2-7
V gene: TRBV5-4
clone size: NA
D gene: TRBD1
CDR3 DNA: TGTGCCAGCAGCTCAGGGGGCGCCTACGAGCAGTACTTC
CDR3 protein: CASSSGGAYEQYF

J gene: TRBJ2-1
V gene: TRBV11-2
clone size: NA
D gene: TRBD2
CDR3 DNA: TGTGCCAGCAGCGGCGGGGGTATGGCTAGCGGCAACTACAATGAGCAGTTCTTC
CDR3 protein: CASSGGGMASGNYNEQFF

J gene: TRBJ2-7
V gene: TRBV20-1
clone size: NA
D gene: NA
CDR3 DNA: TGCAGTGCTAGGAGCCCGGACAGATCCTCCTACGAGCAGTACTTC
CDR3 protein: CSARSPDRSSYEQYF

J gene: TRBJ2-5
V gene: TRBV7-9
clone size: NA
D gene: NA
CDR3 DNA: TGTGCCAGCAATGGGGGCGGGGAGACCCAGTACTTC
CDR3 protein: CASNGGGETQYF

J gene: TRBJ2-1
V gene: TRBV10-2
clone size: NA
D gene: TRBD2
CDR3 DNA: TGCGCCAGCCGCCCGGGAGGAGGCAATGAGCAGTTCTTC
CDR3 protein: CASRPGGGNEQFF

J gene: TRBJ1-1
V gene: TRBV27
clone size: NA
D gene: TRBD1
CDR3 DNA: TGTGCCAGCAGTGACAGGGGGGAGAGAGGGGCTGAAGCTTTCTTT
CDR3 protein: CASSDRGERGAEAFF

J gene: TRBJ2-6
V gene: TRBV6-2/TRBV6-3
clone size: few
D gene: NA
CDR3 DNA: TGTGCCAGCTTGCCTTGGGGGGCCAACGTCCTGACTTTC
CDR3 protein: CASLPWGANVLTF

J gene: TRBJ2-5
V gene: TRBV20-1
clone size: NA
D gene: TRBD2
CDR3 DNA: TGCAGTGCCCCGACTAGCGGGGAAGAGACCCAGTACTTC
CDR3 protein: CSAPTSGEETQYF

J gene: TRBJ2-7
V gene: TRBV30
clone size: few
D gene: TRBD2
CDR3 DNA: TGTGCCTGGACCGGGGGGGTATTCTTTGACGAGCAGTACTTC
CDR3 protein: CAWTGGVFFDEQYF

J gene: TRBJ2-2
V gene: TRBV20-1
clone size: few
D gene: TRBD1
CDR3 DNA: TGCAGTGCGGCTGGACAGGTCGCCTCCGGGGAGCTGTTTTTT
CDR3 protein: CSAAGQVASGELFF

J gene: TRBJ2-1
V gene: TRBV20-1
clone size: few
D gene: TRBD2
CDR3 DNA: TGCAGTGCTAGTAGGCGGGGGGGCTACAATGAGCAGTTCTTC
CDR3 protein: CSASRRGGYNEQFF

J gene: TRBJ1-2
V gene: TRBV9
clone size: many
D gene: NA
CDR3 DNA: TGTGCCAGCAGCGTAGAGTCCACTAACTATGGCTACACCTTC
CDR3 protein: CASSVESTNYGYTF

J gene: TRBJ2-1
V gene: TRBV12-3/TRBV12-4
clone size: few
D gene: NA
CDR3 DNA: TGTGCCAGCAGTCGGGGCGGCGGGTCGGCCTACAATGAGCAGTTCTTC
CDR3 protein: CASSRGGGSAYNEQFF

J gene: TRBJ2-1
V gene: TRBV6-2/TRBV6-3
clone size: few
D gene: TRBD1
CDR3 DNA: TGTGCCAGCAGCCTAAGGGTGGACAGGTCCTCCTACAATGAGCAGTTCTTC
CDR3 protein: CASSLRVDRSSYNEQFF

J gene: TRBJ1-6
V gene: TRBV9
clone size: few
D gene: TRBD1
CDR3 DNA: TGTGCCAGCAGCGCTTGGGGGGACAGGGTGGATTCACCCCTCCACTTT
CDR3 protein: CASSAWGDRVDSPLHF

J gene: TRBJ2-1
V gene: TRBV7-9
clone size: few
D gene: TRBD2
CDR3 DNA: TGTGCCAGCAGCCCAACAGCGGGACTACATTACAATGAGCAGTTCTTC
CDR3 protein: CASSPTAGLHYNEQFF

J gene: TRBJ2-1
V gene: TRBV29-1
clone size: NA
D gene: NA
CDR3 DNA: TGCAGCGTTGAAGAGCAGGTGAGCTCCTACAATGAGCAGTTCTTC
CDR3 protein: CSVEEQVSSYNEQFF

J gene: TRBJ1-2
V gene: TRBV7-9
clone size: once
D gene: NA
CDR3 DNA: TGTGCCAGCGAGGAGAATTTAGTGGATGGCTACACCTTC
CDR3 protein: CASEENLVDGYTF

J gene: TRBJ2-5
V gene: TRBV2
clone size: many
D gene: NA
CDR3 DNA: TGTGCCAGCTCGGGCGGTGAAGAGACCCAGTACTTC
CDR3 protein: CASSGGEETQYF

J gene: TRBJ2-7
V gene: TRBV7-2
clone size: NA
D gene: TRBD1
CDR3 DNA: TGTGCCAGCAGAAGAGACAGGGGCGAGCAGTACTTC
CDR3 protein: CASRRDRGEQYF

J gene: TRBJ2-1
V gene: TRBV6-1
clone size: many
D gene: TRBD2
CDR3 DNA: TGTGCCAGCAGCGGACGGACTAGCGGGGACTCCTACAATGAGCAGTTCTTC
CDR3 protein: CASSGRTSGDSYNEQFF

J gene: TRBJ2-3
V gene: TRBV28
clone size: many
D gene: TRBD1
CDR3 DNA: TGTGCCAGCAGTCCCGGGACAGGATGGGGTAGCACAGATACGCAGTATTTT
CDR3 protein: CASSPGTGWGSTDTQYF

J gene: TRBJ2-7
V gene: TRBV7-2
clone size: many
D gene: NA
CDR3 DNA: TGTGCCAGCAGCTTCCGCGGGGACAACTCCTACGAGCAGTACTTC
CDR3 protein: CASSFRGDNSYEQYF

J gene: TRBJ2-3
V gene: TRBV28
clone size: few
D gene: NA
CDR3 DNA: TGTGCCAGCAGTCGTGCGGGGCGCACAGATACGCAGTATTTT
CDR3 protein: CASSRAGRTDTQYF

J gene: TRBJ2-7
V gene: TRBV7-8
clone size: NA
D gene: TRBD1
CDR3 DNA: TGTGCCAGCAGCTTAGGACAGGGAAAATTCGGCCTCGAGCAGTACTTC
CDR3 protein: CASSLGQGKFGLEQYF

J gene: TRBJ2-7
V gene: TRBV30
clone size: many
D gene: NA
CDR3 DNA: TGTGCCTGGAGTCCAGGGAGCTACGAGCAGTACTTC
CDR3 protein: CAWSPGSYEQYF

J gene: TRBJ2-2
V gene: TRBV20-1
clone size: few
D gene: TRBD2
CDR3 DNA: TGCAGTGCTAGAGAGTTTACCAGCGGGGGGAACACCGGGGAGCTGTTTTTT
CDR3 protein: CSAREFTSGGNTGELFF

J gene: TRBJ2-3
V gene: TRBV9
clone size: many
D gene: NA
CDR3 DNA: TGTGCCAGCAGCCGACCCGAGGTAGATACGCAGTATTTT
CDR3 protein: CASSRPEVDTQYF

J gene: TRBJ2-5
V gene: TRBV24-1
clone size: many
D gene: NA
CDR3 DNA: TGTGCCACACAAGAGACCCAGTACTTC
CDR3 protein: CATQETQYF

J gene: TRBJ2-1
V gene: TRBV5-1
clone size: many
D gene: NA
CDR3 DNA: TGCGCCAGCCAGGCTAGCACCTACAATGAGCAGTTCTTC
CDR3 protein: CASQASTYNEQFF

J gene: TRBJ2-3
V gene: TRBV20-1
clone size: NA
D gene: NA
CDR3 DNA: TGCAGTGCTAGAGGCAGGGCCCTCACAGATACGCAGTATTTT
CDR3 protein: CSARGRALTDTQYF